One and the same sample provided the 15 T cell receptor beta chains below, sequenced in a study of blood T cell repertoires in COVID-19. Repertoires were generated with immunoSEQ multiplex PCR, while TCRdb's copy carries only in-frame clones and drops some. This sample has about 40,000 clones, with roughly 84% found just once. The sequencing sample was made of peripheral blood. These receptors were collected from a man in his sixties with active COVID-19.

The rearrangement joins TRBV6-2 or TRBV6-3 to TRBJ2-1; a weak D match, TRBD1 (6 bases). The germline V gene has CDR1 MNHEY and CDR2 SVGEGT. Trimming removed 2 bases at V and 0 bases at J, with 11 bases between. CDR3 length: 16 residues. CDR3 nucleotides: TGTGCCAGCAGTTACGTCGAGGACAGCTCCTACAATGAGCAGTTCTTC. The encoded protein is CASSYVEDSSYNEQFF.

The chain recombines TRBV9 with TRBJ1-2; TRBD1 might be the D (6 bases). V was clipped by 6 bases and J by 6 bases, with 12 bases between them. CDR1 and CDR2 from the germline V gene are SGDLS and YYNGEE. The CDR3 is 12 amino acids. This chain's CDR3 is CASMGAGHGYTF. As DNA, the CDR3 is TGTGCCAGCATGGGGGCAGGGCATGGCTACACCTTC. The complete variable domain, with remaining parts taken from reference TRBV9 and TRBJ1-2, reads DSGVTQTPKHLITATGQRVTLRCSPRSGDLSVYWYQQSLDQGLQFLIQYYNGEERAKGNILERFSAQQFPDLHSELNLSSLELGDSALYFCASMGAGHGYTFGSGTRLTVV.

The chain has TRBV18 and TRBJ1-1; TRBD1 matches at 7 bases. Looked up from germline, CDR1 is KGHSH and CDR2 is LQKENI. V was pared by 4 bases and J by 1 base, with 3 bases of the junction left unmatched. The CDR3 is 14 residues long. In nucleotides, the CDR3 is TGTGCCAGCTCACAAACAGGGGCGAACACTGAAGCTTTCTTT. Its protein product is CASSQTGANTEAFF.

The CDR3 sequence: CASSSAGTYGYTF. Here the CDR3 DNA reads TGTGCCAGCAGTTCGGCAGGGACTTATGGCTACACCTTC. J is TRBJ1-2 and V is TRBV6-5; perhaps TRBD1 as D (5 bases). V was clipped by 4 bases and J by 5 bases, with 11 bases between them. Germline V lookup: CDR1 MNHEY, CDR2 SVGAGI. This CDR3 is built from 13 residues.

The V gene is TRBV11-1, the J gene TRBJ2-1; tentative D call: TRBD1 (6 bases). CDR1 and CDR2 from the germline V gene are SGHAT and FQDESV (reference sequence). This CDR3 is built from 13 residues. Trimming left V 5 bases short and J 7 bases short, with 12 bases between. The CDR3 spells CASSPGEGNEQFF. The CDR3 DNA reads TGTGCCAGCAGCCCAGGGGAAGGGAATGAGCAGTTCTTC. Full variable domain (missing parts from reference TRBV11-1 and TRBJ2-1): EAEVAQSPRYKITEKSQAVAFWCDPISGHATLYWYRQILGQGPELLVQFQDESVVDDSQLPKDRFSAERLKGVDSTLKIQPAELGDSAMYLCASSPGEGNEQFFGPGTRLTVL.

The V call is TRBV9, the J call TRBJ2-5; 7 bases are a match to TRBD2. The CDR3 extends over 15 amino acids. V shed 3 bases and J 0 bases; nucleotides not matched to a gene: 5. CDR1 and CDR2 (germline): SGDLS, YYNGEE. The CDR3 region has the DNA TGTGCCAGCAGCGGGACTAGAGCGTACCAAGAGACCCAGTACTTC. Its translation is CASSGTRAYQETQYF.

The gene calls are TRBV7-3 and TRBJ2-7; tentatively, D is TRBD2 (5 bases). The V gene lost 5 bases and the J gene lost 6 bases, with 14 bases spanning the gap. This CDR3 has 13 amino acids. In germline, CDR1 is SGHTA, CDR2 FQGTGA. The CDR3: CASSQDFATEQYF. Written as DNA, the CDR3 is TGTGCCAGCAGCCAGGACTTCGCCACCGAGCAGTACTTC. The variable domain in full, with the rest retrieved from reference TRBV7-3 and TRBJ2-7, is GAGVSQTPSNKVTEKGKYVELRCDPISGHTALYWYRQSLGQGPEFLIYFQGTGAADDSGLPNDRFFAVRPEGSVSTLKIQRTERGDSAVYLCASSQDFATEQYFGPGTRLTVT.

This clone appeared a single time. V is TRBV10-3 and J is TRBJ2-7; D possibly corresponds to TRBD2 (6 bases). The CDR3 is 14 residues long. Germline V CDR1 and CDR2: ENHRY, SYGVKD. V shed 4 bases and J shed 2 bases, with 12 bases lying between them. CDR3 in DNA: TGTGCCATCAGTGCGGGCGCGGGGACCTACGAGCAGTACTTC. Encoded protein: CAISAGAGTYEQYF.

This CDR3 is CASSQGLAGYEQYF. CDR3 DNA: TGTGCCAGTAGTCAGGGACTAGCGGGTTACGAGCAGTACTTC. This chain uses TRBV19 with TRBJ2-7, with 12 bases identical to TRBD2. Germline CDR1 LNHDA, CDR2 SQIVND (reference sequence). With 5 bases clipped from V and 4 bases from J, the junction kept 3 bases outside the gene matches. CDR3 length: 14 amino acids.

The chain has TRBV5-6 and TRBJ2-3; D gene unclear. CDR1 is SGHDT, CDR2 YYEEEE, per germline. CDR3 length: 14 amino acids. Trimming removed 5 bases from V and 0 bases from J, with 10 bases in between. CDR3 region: CASRAPSSTDTQYF. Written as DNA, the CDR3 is TGTGCCAGCAGAGCGCCTTCTAGCACAGATACGCAGTATTTT.

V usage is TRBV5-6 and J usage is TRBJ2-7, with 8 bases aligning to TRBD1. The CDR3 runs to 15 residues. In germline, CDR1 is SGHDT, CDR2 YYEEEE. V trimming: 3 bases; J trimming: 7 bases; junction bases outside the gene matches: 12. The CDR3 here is CASSSLGQGSYEQYF. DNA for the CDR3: TGTGCCAGCAGCTCCCTTGGACAGGGTTCGTATGAGCAGTACTTC.

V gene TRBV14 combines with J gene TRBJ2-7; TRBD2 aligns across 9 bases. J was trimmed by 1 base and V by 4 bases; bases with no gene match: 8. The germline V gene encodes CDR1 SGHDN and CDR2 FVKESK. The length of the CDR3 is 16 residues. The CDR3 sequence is CASSPLSGRASYEQYF. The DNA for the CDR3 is TGTGCCAGCAGCCCCCTTAGCGGGAGAGCGTCCTACGAGCAGTACTTC.

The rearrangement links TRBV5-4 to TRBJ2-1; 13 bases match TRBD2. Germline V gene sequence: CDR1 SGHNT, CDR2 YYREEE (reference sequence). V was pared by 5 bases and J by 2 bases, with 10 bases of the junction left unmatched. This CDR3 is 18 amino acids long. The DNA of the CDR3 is TGTGCCAGCAGAAGTCGGACTAGCGGGAGCCGAACCTACAATGAGCAGTTCTTC. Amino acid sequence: CASRSRTSGSRTYNEQFF. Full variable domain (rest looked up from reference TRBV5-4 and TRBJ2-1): ETGVTQSPTHLIKTRGQQVTLRCSSQSGHNTVSWYQQALGQGPQFIFQYYREEENGRGNFPPRFSGLQFPNYSSELNVNALELDDSALYLCASRSRTSGSRTYNEQFFGPGTRLTVL.

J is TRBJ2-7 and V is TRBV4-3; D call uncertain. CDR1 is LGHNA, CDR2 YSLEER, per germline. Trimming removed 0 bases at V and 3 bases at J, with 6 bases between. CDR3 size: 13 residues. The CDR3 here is CASSQDSSYEQYF. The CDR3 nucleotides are TGCGCCAGCAGCCAAGATTCCAGCTACGAGCAGTACTTC.

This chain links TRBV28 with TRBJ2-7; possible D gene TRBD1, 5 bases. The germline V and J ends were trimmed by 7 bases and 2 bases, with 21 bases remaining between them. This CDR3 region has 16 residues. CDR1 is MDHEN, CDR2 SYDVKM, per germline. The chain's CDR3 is CASTPGSQGRTYEQYF. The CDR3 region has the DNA TGTGCCAGCACCCCCGGGTCCCAGGGCAGAACCTACGAGCAGTACTTC.